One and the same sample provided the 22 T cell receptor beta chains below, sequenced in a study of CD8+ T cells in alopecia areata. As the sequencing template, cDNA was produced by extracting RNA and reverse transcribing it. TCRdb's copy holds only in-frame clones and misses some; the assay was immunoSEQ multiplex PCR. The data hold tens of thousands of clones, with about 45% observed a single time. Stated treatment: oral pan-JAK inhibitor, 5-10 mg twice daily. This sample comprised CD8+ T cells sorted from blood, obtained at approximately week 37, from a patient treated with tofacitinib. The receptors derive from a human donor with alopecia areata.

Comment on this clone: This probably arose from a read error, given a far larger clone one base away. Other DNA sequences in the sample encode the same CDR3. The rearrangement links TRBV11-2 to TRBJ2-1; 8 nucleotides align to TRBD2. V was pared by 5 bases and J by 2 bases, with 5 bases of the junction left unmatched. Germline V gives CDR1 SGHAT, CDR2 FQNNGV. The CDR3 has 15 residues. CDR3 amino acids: CASSQGLAPYNEQFF. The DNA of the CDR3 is TGTGCCAGCAGCCAAGGACTAGCCCCCTACAATGAGCAGTTCTTC.

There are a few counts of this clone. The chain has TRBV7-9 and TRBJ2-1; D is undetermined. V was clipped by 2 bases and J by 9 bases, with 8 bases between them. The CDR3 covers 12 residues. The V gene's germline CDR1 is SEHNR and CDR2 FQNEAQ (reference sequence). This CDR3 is CASSLYSGEQFF. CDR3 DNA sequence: TGTGCCAGCAGCTTATACTCGGGTGAGCAGTTCTTC.

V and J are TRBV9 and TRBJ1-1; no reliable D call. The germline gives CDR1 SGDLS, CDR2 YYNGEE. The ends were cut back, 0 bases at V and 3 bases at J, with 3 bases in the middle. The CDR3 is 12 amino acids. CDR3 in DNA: TGTGCCAGCAGCGTAGGGGACACTGAAGCTTTCTTT. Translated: CASSVGDTEAFF.

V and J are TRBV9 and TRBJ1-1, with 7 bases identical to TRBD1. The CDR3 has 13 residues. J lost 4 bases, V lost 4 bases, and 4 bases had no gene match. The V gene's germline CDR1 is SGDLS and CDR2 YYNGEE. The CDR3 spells CASSSDRATEAFF. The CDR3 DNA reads TGTGCCAGCAGCTCAGACAGGGCCACTGAAGCTTTCTTT.

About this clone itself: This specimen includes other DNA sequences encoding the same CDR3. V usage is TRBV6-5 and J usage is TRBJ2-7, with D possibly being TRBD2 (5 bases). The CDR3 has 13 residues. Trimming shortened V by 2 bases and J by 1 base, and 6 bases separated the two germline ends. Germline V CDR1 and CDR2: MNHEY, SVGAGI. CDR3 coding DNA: TGTGCCAGCAGTTACCGGGGTTCCTACGAGCAGTACTTC. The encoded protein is CASSYRGSYEQYF.

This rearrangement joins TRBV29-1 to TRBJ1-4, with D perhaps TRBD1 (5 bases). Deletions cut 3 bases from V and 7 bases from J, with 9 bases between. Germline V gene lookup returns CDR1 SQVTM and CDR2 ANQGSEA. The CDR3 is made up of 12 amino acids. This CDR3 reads CSVDLGREKLFF. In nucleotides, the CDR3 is TGCAGCGTTGATCTGGGACGTGAAAAACTGTTTTTT.

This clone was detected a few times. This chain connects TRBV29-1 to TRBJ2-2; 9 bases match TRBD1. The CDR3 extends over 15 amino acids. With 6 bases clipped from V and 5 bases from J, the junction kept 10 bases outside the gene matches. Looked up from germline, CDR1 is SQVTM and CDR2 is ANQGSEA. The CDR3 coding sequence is TGCAGCGTCGCTACAGGGGGCGCGGGTACCGGGGAGCTGTTTTTT. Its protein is CSVATGGAGTGELFF.

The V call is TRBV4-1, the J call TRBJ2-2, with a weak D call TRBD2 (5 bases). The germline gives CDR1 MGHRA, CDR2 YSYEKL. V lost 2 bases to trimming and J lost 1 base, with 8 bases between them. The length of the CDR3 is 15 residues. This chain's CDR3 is CASSQFRGNTGELFF. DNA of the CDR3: TGCGCCAGCAGCCAATTCCGGGGGAACACCGGGGAGCTGTTTTTT.

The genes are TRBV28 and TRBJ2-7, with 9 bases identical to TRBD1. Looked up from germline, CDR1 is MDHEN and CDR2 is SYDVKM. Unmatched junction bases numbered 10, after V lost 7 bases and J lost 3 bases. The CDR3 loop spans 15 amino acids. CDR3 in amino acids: CASTPRGQGDYEQYF. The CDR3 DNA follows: TGTGCCAGCACCCCCAGGGGACAGGGCGACTACGAGCAGTACTTC.

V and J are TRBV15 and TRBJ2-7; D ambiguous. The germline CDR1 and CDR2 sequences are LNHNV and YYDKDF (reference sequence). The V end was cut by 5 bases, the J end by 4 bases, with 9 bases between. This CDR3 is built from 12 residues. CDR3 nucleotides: TGTGCCACCAGCGGAGTCGGGTACGAGCAGTACTTC. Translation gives CATSGVGYEQYF.

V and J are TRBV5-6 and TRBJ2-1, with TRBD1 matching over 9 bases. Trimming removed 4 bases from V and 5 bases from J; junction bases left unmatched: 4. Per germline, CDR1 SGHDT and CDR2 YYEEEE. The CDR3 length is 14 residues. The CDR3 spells CASSLGTGHNEQFF. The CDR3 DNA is TGTGCCAGCAGCCTGGGGACAGGGCACAATGAGCAGTTCTTC.

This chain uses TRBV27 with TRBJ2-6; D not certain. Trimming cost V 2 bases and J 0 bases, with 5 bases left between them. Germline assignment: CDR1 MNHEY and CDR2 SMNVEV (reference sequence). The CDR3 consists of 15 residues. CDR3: CASSLPDSGANVLTF. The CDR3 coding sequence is TGTGCCAGCAGTTTACCAGACTCTGGGGCCAACGTCCTGACTTTC. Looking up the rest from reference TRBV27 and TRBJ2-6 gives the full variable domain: EAQVTQNPRYLITVTGKKLTVTCSQNMNHEYMSWYRQDPGLGLRQIYYSMNVEVTDKGDVPEGYKVSRKEKRNFPLILESPSPNQTSLYFCASSLPDSGANVLTFGAGSRLTVL.

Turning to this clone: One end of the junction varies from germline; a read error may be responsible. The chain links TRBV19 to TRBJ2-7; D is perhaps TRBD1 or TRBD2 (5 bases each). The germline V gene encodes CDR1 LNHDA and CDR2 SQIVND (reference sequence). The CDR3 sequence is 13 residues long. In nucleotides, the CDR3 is TGTGCCAGTAGAATAGACACCTGGGGACAGCAGTACTTC. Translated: CASRIDTWGQQYF.

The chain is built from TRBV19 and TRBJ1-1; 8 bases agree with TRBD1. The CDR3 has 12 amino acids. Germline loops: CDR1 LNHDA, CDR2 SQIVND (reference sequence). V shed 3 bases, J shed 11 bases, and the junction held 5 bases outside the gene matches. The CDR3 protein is CASSIRTGNAFF. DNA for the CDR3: TGTGCCAGTAGTATCCGGACAGGGAACGCTTTCTTT.

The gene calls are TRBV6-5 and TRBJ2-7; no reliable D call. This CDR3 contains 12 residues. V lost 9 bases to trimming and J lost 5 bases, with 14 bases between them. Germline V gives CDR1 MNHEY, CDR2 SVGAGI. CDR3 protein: CASTGIGNEQYF. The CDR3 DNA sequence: TGTGCCAGTACTGGGATCGGCAACGAGCAGTACTTC.

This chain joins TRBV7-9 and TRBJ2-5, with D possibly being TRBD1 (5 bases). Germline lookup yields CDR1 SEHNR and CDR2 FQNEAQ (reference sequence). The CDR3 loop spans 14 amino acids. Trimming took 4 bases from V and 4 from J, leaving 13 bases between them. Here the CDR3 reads CASSSSGLAETQYF. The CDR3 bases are TGTGCCAGCAGCTCCTCAGGGTTGGCAGAGACCCAGTACTTC.

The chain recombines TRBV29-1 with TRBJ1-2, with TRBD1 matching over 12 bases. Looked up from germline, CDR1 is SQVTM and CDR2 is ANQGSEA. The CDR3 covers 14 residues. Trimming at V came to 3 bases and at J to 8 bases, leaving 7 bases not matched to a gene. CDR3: CSVDPGQGAGGYTF. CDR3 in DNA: TGCAGCGTTGATCCGGGACAGGGGGCGGGAGGCTACACCTTC.

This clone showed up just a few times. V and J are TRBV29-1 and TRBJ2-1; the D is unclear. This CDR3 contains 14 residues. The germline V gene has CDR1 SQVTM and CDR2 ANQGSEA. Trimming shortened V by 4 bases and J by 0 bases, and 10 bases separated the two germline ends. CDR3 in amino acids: CSVVSASSYNEQFF. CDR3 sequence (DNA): TGCAGCGTTGTGAGTGCCAGCTCCTACAATGAGCAGTTCTTC.

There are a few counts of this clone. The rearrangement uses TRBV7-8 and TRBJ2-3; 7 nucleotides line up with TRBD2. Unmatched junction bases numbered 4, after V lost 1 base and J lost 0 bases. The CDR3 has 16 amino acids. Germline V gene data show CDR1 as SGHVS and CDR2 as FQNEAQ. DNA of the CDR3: TGTGCCAGCAGCTTAGTCGGGGGGACTAGCACAGATACGCAGTATTTT. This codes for CASSLVGGTSTDTQYF.

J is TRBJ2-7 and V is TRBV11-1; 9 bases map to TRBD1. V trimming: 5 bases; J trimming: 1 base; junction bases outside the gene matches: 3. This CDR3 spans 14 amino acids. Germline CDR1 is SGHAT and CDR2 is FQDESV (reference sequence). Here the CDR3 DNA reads TGTGCCAGCAGCCCGGGGACAGGGTCCTACGAGCAGTACTTC. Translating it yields CASSPGTGSYEQYF.

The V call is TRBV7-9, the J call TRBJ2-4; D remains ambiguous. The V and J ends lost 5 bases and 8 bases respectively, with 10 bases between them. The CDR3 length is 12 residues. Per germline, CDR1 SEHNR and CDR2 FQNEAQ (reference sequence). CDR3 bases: TGTGCCAGCAGCCCAGCATTTGACATTCAGTACTTC. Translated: CASSPAFDIQYF.

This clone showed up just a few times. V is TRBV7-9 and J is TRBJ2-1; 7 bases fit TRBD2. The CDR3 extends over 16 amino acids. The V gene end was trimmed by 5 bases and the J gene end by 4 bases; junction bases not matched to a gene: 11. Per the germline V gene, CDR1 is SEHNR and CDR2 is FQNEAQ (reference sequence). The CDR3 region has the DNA TGTGCCAGCAGCCCCTCCGGCGGGAGAGAATACAATGAGCAGTTCTTC. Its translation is CASSPSGGREYNEQFF.